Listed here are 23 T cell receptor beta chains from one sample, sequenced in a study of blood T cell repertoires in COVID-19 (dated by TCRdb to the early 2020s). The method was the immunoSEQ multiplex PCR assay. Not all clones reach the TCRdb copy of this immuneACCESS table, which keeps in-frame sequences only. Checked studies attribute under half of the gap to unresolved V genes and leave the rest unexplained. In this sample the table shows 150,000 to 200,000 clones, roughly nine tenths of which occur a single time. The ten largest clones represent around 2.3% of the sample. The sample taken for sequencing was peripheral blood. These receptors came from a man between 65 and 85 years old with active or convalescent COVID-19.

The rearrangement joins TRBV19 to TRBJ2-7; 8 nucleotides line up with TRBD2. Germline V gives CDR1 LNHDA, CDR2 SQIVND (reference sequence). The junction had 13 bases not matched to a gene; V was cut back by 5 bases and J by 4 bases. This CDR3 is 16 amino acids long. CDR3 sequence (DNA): TGTGCCAGTAGTCCCCAAGGGGGGGGGACTAGTTACGAGCAGTACTTC. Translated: CASSPQGGGTSYEQYF.

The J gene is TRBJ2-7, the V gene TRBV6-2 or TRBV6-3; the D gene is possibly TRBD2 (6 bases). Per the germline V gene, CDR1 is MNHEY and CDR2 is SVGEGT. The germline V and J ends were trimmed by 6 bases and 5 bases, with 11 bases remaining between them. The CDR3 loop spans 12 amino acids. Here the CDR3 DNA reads TGTGCCAGCAGCCGGGACTTTGACGAGCAGTACTTC. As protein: CASSRDFDEQYF.

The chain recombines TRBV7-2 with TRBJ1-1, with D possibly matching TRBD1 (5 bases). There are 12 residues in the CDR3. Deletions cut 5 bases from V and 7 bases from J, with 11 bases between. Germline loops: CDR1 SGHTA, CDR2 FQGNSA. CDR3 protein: CASSVTGREAFF. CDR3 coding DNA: TGTGCCAGCAGCGTTACAGGTCGTGAAGCTTTCTTT.

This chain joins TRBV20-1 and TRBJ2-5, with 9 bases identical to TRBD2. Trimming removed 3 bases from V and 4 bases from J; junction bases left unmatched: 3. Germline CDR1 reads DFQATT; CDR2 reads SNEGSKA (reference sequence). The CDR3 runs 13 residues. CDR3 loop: CSASRGGAETQYF. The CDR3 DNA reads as TGCAGTGCTAGTCGCGGGGGGGCAGAGACCCAGTACTTC.

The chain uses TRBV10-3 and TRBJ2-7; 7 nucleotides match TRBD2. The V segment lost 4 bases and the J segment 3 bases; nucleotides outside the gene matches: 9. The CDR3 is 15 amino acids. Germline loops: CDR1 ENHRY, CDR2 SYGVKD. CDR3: CAISGGEGENYEQYF. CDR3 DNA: TGTGCCATCAGTGGTGGGGAGGGAGAGAACTACGAGCAGTACTTC.

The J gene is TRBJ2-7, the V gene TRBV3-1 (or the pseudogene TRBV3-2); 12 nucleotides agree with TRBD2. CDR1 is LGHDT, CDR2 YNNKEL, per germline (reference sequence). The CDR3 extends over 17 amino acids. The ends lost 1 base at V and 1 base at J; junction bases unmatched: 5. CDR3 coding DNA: TGTGCCAGCAGCCAAGCCCTAGCGGGGGGGCCATCCTACGAGCAGTACTTC. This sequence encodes CASSQALAGGPSYEQYF.

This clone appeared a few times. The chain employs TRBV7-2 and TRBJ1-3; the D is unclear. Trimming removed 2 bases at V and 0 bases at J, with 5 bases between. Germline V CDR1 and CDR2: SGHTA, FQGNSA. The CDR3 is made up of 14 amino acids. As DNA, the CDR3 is TGTGCCAGCAGCTTAACCAGCTCTGGAAACACCATATATTTT. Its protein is CASSLTSSGNTIYF. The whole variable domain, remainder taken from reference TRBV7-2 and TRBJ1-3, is GAGVSQSPSNKVTEKGKDVELRCDPISGHTALYWYRQSLGQGLEFLIYFQGNSAPDKSGLPSDRFSAERTGGSVSTLTIQRTQQEDSAVYLCASSLTSSGNTIYFGEGSWLTVV.

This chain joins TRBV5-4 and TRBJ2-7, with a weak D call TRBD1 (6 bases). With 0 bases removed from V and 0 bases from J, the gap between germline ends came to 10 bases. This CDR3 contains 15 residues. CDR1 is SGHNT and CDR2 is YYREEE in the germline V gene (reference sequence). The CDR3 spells CASSLGGQSSYEQYF. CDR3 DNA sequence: TGTGCCAGCAGCTTGGGGGGGCAAAGCTCCTACGAGCAGTACTTC. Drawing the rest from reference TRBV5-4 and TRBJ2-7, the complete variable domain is ETGVTQSPTHLIKTRGQQVTLRCSSQSGHNTVSWYQQALGQGPQFIFQYYREEENGRGNFPPRFSGLQFPNYSSELNVNALELDDSALYLCASSLGGQSSYEQYFGPGTRLTVT.

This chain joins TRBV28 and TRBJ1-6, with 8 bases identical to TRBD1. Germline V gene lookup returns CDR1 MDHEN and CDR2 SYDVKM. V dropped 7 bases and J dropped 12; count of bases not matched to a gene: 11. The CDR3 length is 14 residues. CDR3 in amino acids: CASTQGAREKPLHF. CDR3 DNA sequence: TGTGCCAGCACCCAGGGGGCCAGGGAGAAACCCCTCCACTTT.

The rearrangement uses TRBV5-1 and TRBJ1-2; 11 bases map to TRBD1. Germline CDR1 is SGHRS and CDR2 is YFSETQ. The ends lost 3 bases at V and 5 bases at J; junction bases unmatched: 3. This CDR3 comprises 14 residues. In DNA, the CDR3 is TGCGCCAGCAGCTACGGACAGGGGGCATATGGCTACACCTTC. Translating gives CASSYGQGAYGYTF.

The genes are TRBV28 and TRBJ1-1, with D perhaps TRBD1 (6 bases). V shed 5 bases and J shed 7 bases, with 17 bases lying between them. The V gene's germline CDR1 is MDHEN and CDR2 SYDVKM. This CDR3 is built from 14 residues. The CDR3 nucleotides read TGTGCCAGCAGTCGACTCACCACAGGGAGTGAAGCTTTCTTT. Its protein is CASSRLTTGSEAFF.

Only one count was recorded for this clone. The CDR3 DNA reads as TGTGCCTGGATTTCCACGGGAGTGGGGGAGCAGTACTTC. Protein sequence: CAWISTGVGEQYF. This chain joins TRBV30 and TRBJ2-7; a possible D gene is TRBD2 (6 bases). V lost 4 bases and J 7 bases, leaving 17 bases between the germline ends. This CDR3 has 13 amino acids. Looked up from germline, CDR1 is GTSNPN and CDR2 is SVGIG (reference sequence).

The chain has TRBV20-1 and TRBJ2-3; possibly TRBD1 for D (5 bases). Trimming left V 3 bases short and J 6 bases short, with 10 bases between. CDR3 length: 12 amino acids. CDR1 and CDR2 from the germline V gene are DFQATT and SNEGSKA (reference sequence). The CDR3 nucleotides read TGCAGTGCTAGTGGCCACAGGGATACGCAGTATTTT. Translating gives CSASGHRDTQYF.

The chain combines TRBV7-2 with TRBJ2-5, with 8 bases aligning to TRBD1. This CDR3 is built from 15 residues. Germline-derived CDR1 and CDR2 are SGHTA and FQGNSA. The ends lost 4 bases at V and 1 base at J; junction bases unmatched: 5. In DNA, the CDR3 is TGTGCCAGCAGCTCAGGGGACAGGCTCCAAGAGACCCAGTACTTC. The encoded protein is CASSSGDRLQETQYF.

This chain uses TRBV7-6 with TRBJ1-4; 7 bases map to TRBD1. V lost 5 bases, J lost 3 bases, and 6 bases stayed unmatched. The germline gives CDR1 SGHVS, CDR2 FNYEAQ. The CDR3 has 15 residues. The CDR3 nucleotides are TGTGCCAGCAGCAAAAGACAGGGACCTAATGAAAAACTGTTTTTT. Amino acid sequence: CASSKRQGPNEKLFF.

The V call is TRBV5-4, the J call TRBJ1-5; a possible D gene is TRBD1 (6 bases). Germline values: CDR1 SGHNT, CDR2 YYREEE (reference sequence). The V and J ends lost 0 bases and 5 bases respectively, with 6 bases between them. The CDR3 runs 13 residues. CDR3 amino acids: CASSLDRDQPQHF. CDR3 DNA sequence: TGTGCCAGCAGCTTGGACAGGGATCAGCCCCAGCATTTT.

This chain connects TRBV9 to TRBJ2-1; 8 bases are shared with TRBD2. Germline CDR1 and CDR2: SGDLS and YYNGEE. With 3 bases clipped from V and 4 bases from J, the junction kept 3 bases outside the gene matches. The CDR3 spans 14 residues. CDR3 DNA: TGTGCCAGCAGCGCGGGACTAGTTTACAATGAGCAGTTCTTC. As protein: CASSAGLVYNEQFF.

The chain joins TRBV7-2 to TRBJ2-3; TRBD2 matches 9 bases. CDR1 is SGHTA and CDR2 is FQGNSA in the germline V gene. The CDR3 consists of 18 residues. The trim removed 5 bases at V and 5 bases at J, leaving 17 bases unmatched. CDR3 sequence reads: CASSPRGSGRVWKDTQYF. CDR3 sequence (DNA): TGTGCCAGCAGCCCTCGGGGTAGCGGGAGAGTGTGGAAAGATACGCAGTATTTT.

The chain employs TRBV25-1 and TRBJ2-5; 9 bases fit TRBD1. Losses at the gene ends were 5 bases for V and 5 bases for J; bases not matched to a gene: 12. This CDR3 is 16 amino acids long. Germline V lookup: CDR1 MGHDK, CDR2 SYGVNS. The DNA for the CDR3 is TGTGCCAGCAGTAGTCCGGGACAGGGATATTCGGAGACCCAGTACTTC. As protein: CASSSPGQGYSETQYF.

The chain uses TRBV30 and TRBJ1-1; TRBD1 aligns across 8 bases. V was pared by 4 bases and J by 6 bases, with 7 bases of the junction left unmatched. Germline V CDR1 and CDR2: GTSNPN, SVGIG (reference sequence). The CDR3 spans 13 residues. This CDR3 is CAWTDRGYPEAFF. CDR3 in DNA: TGTGCCTGGACCGACAGGGGATATCCTGAAGCTTTCTTT.

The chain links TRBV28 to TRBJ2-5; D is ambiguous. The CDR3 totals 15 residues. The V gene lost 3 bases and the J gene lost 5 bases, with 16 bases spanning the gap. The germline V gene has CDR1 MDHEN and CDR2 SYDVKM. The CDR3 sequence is CASSLPVVDTETQYF. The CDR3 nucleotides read TGTGCCAGCAGTTTGCCAGTGGTTGACACCGAGACCCAGTACTTC. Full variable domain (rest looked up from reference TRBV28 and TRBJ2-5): DVKVTQSSRYLVKRTGEKVFLECVQDMDHENMFWYRQDPGLGLRLIYFSYDVKMKEKGDIPEGYSVSREKKERFSLILESASTNQTSMYLCASSLPVVDTETQYFGPGTRLLVL.

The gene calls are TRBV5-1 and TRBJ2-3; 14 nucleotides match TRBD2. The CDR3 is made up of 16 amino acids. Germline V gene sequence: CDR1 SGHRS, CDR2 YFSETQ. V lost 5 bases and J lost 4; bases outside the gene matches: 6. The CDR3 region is CASRVRLAGGSDTQYF. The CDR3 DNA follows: TGCGCCAGCAGGGTCCGACTAGCGGGGGGGTCAGATACGCAGTATTTT.

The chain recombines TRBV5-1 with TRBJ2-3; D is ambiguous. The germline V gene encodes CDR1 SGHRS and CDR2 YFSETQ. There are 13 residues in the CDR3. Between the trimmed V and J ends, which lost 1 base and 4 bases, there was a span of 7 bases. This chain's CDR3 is CASSLSGPDTQYF. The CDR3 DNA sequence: TGCGCCAGCAGCTTGAGTGGGCCAGATACGCAGTATTTT.